This T cell receptor beta chain was observed in a study of cytomegalovirus exposure and HLA in healthy donors. Study outcomes and limitations: In a later analysis, a missense DCLRE1C variant was linked to TCR beta V- and J-gene trimming. Exclusion as indistinguishable affected some V segments, including TRBV6-2 and TRBV6-3.

Trimming removed 3 bases at V and 5 bases at J, with 13 bases between. From germline, CDR1 is MNHEY and CDR2 SVGAGI. This CDR3 comprises 15 residues. This clone occurred many times. The target antigen is unknown. PCR involved 60 Vbeta and 13 Jbeta primers. Per the authors' pipeline: Counted up in a later analysis, unique TCR beta chains came to approximately 83 million, with about 10 million shared. Clones were sequenced by immunoSEQ multiplex PCR, and TCRdb holds only the in-frame ones, with some missing. V, J and clone size were drawn from that table, and D and trimming were deduced from the DNA. The sample has 90,000 to 100,000 clones, 65% to 85% seen once.

The chain links TRBV6-5 to TRBJ2-2; D unclear. This receptor was taken from a woman aged 60 to 75 in good health and CMV-seropositive. Specimen: PBMCs. The CDR3 coding sequence is TGTGCCAGCAGTTATGCGGTCTTAGGAACCGGGGAGCTGTTTTTT. Encoded protein: CASSYAVLGTGELFF.